Only a few counts were recorded for the clone carrying this TCR beta chain. The entry originates in a study of cytotoxic CD8 clonotypes in ibrutinib-treated CLL. The protocol was immunoSEQ multiplex PCR, while the TCRdb copy is restricted to in-frame clones and leaves out a portion. This table holds 150,000 to 200,000 clones, 72% found once. V was pared by 2 bases and J by 1 base, with 16 bases between. Germline V gene data show CDR1 as ENHRY and CDR2 as SYGVKD. This CDR3 spans 17 amino acids. This receptor was obtained from a human donor with chronic lymphocytic leukemia. The chain links TRBV10-3 to TRBJ2-3; no definite D call. The sequencing here drew on PBMCs, taken after 24 months of ibrutinib treatment. In nucleotides, the CDR3 is TGTGCCATCAGTGAGCCGGACGAGGTGATTGGCACAGATACGCAGTATTTT. Amino acid sequence: CAISEPDEVIGTDTQYF.